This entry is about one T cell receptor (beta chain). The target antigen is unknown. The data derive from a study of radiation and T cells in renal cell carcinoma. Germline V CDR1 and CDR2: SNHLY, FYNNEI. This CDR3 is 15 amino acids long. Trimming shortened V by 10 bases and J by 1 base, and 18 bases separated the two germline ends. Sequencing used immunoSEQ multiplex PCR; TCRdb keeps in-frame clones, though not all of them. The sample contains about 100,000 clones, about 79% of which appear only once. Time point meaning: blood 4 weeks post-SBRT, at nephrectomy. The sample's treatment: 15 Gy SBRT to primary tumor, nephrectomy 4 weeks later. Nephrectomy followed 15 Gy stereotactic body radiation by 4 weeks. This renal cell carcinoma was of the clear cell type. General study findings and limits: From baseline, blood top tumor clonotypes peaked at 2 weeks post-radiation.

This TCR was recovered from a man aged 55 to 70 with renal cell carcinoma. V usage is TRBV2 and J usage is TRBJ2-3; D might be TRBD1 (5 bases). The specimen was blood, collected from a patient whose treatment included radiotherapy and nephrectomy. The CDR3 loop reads CATKSGISGTDTQYF. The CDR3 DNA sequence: TGTGCCACCAAATCAGGGATATCTGGCACAGATACGCAGTATTTT.